The clone carrying this TCR beta chain has ten or more counts. Its antigen remains unidentified. This sample is part of a study of T cell repertoires in cytomegalovirus infection. Across the study: Signatures in public TCR beta sequences pointed to both CMV infection and matching HLA type. Study-wide points: The ex vivo response was dominated by HLA-C-restricted CMV-specific TCR beta clonotypes. Cumulated frequencies of public TCR beta families served to identify carriers of CMV plus the relevant HLA.

CDR1 and CDR2 (germline): SEHNR, FQNEAQ (reference sequence). The J segment lost 3 bases and the V segment lost 4 bases, leaving 13 bases of the junction unmatched. The CDR3 consists of 17 residues. TCRdb re-called the reads through MiXCR, storing one row per CDR3 protein. The table records 400,000 or so distinct CDR3 sequences, around 18% of them present only once. V is TRBV7-9 and J is TRBJ2-7; TRBD1 aligns across 9 bases. This TCR was recovered from a human donor in good health (CMV status not recorded). Some clones in this sample may be carry-over from other donors' samples. What was sequenced was PBMCs. The chain's CDR3 is CASSSYVAPGQGYEQYF. The CDR3 nucleotides are TGTGCCAGCAGCTCCTACGTGGCTCCGGGACAGGGCTACGAGCAGTACTTC.